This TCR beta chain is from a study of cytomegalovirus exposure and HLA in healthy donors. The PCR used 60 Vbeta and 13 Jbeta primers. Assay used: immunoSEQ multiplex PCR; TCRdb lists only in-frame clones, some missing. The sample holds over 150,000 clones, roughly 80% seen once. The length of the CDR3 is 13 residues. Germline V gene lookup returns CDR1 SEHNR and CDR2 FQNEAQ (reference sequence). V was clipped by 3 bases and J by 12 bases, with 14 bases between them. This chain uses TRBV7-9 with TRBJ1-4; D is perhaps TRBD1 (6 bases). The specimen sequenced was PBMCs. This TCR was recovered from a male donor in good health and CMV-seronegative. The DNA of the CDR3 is TGTGCCAGCAGCTTCCCAGGGGAAGTTGAACTGTTTTTT. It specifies CASSFPGEVELFF. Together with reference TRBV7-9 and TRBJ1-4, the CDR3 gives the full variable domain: DTGVSQNPRHKITKRGQNVTFRCDPISEHNRLYWYRQTLGQGPEFLTYFQNEAQLEKSRLLSDRFSAERPKGSFSTLEIQRTEQGDSAMYLCASSFPGEVELFFGSGTQLSVL.